This T cell receptor (beta chain) originates from a study of T-cell memory formation after mild COVID-19. Study-level points and caveats: Mostly located in CM and EM were contracting CD4+ clones, with contracting CD8+ clones located in EMRA. A second wave expanding day 15 to 37 was CD4+-biased; contracting clones were balanced. In pre-infection memory, a portion of responding clones appeared, which suggested that cross-reactive memory joined.

One entry per CDR3 protein results from TCRdb running MiXCR on the 5' RACE reads. The sample carries approximately 250,000 distinct CDR3 sequences, around 15% recorded once. A few counts support this clonotype. Its antigen is still unknown. V lost 3 bases and J lost 6; bases outside the gene matches: 4. The CDR3 contains 14 residues. Sequencing was carried out using PBMCs or a T cell subset sorted from them (not recorded which). The receptor comes from a man aged 18 to 30 who had mild COVID-19 (a few samples of this study predate the infection). Cell type and time point are not known. This chain connects TRBV12-3 or TRBV12-4 to TRBJ2-1, with 8 bases lining up with TRBD1. For the CDR3, the DNA is TGTGCCAGCAGTTTTCCGGACAGGGTCAATGAGCAGTTCTTC. It translates to CASSFPDRVNEQFF.